A selection of T cell receptor beta chains follows, all from one sample in a study of blood T cell repertoires in COVID-19. TCRdb keeps only in-frame clones here, not all; method: immunoSEQ multiplex PCR. The profile shows about 330,000 clones, almost 85% of them singletons. Sample: peripheral blood. The receptor source for this set is a human donor in a cohort sampled during active COVID-19. Both conserved end residues are part of each CDR3. The D gene is left open where the match is weak. Clone size appears in some rows only: once, few, many, or a class for an expanded clone.

j_call: TRBJ2-1; d_call: -; clone_size: once; v_call: TRBV20-1; cdr3_aa: CSASVGGGSDSYNEQFF; cdr3_nt: TGCAGTGCTAGTGTCGGGGGAGGTTCTGACTCCTACAATGAGCAGTTCTTC
j_call: TRBJ2-5; d_call: -; clone_size: -; v_call: TRBV27; cdr3_aa: CASSERWGRRETQYF; cdr3_nt: TGTGCCAGCAGTGAGAGATGGGGCAGGCGGGAGACCCAGTACTTC
j_call: TRBJ2-3; d_call: TRBD2; clone_size: -; v_call: TRBV5-1; cdr3_aa: CASSSSKYWTSGNTDTQYF; cdr3_nt: TGCGCCAGCAGCTCATCGAAGTATTGGACTAGCGGGAACACAGATACGCAGTATTTT
j_call: TRBJ1-1; d_call: TRBD1; clone_size: -; v_call: TRBV5-1; cdr3_aa: CASSAIGGARATEAFF; cdr3_nt: TGCGCCAGCAGCGCGATAGGGGGCGCGAGGGCCACTGAAGCTTTCTTT
j_call: TRBJ2-3; d_call: -; clone_size: -; v_call: TRBV7-8; cdr3_aa: CASSLGEQDTQYF; cdr3_nt: TGTGCCAGCAGCTTAGGAGAGCAAGATACGCAGTATTTT
j_call: TRBJ1-2; d_call: TRBD1; clone_size: -; v_call: TRBV27; cdr3_aa: CASSFLGTGGKLIGYTF; cdr3_nt: TGTGCCAGCAGTTTCCTCGGGACAGGGGGCAAATTAATTGGCTACACCTTC
j_call: TRBJ2-7; d_call: TRBD1; clone_size: -; v_call: TRBV27; cdr3_aa: CASSPNRGTLPYEQYF; cdr3_nt: TGTGCCAGCAGTCCGAACAGGGGGACATTACCCTACGAGCAGTACTTC
j_call: TRBJ2-5; d_call: -; clone_size: -; v_call: TRBV11-2; cdr3_aa: CASSKQESGAQYF; cdr3_nt: TGTGCCAGCAGCAAACAGGAGTCAGGGGCCCAGTACTTC
j_call: TRBJ1-2; d_call: TRBD1; clone_size: -; v_call: TRBV7-9; cdr3_aa: CASSPPRQGRGYTF; cdr3_nt: TGTGCCAGCAGCCCACCCAGACAGGGACGGGGCTACACCTTC
j_call: TRBJ1-1; d_call: -; clone_size: -; v_call: TRBV10-2; cdr3_aa: CASSETEWNTEAFF; cdr3_nt: TGCGCCAGCAGTGAGACTGAGTGGAACACTGAAGCTTTCTTT
j_call: TRBJ1-6; d_call: TRBD1; clone_size: few; v_call: TRBV6-5; cdr3_aa: CASSLDRADSPLHF; cdr3_nt: TGTGCCAGCAGCCTAGACAGGGCCGATTCACCCCTCCACTTT
j_call: TRBJ2-3; d_call: TRBD1; clone_size: -; v_call: TRBV6-5; cdr3_aa: CASSYYGQGTDTQYF; cdr3_nt: TGTGCCAGCAGTTACTACGGACAGGGCACAGATACGCAGTATTTT
j_call: TRBJ1-5; d_call: -; clone_size: -; v_call: TRBV7-9; cdr3_aa: CASSLGAGAPYQPQHF; cdr3_nt: TGTGCCAGCAGCTTAGGCGCAGGGGCCCCTTATCAGCCCCAGCATTTT
j_call: TRBJ2-3; d_call: TRBD1; clone_size: -; v_call: TRBV7-3; cdr3_aa: CASSPGQGRTDTQYF; cdr3_nt: TGTGCCAGCAGCCCGGGACAGGGTAGGACAGATACGCAGTATTTT
j_call: TRBJ1-1; d_call: TRBD1; clone_size: -; v_call: TRBV24-1; cdr3_aa: CATSDRGQGATEAFF; cdr3_nt: TGTGCCACCAGTGACCGTGGACAGGGGGCGACTGAAGCTTTCTTT
j_call: TRBJ1-2; d_call: -; clone_size: -; v_call: TRBV11-3; cdr3_aa: CASSLEGEGGYTF; cdr3_nt: TGTGCCAGCAGCTTAGAGGGGGAGGGTGGCTACACCTTC
j_call: TRBJ1-6; d_call: -; clone_size: -; v_call: TRBV7-9; cdr3_aa: CASSLSAGEYNSPLHF; cdr3_nt: TGTGCCAGCAGCTTATCGGCCGGGGAATATAATTCACCCCTCCACTTT
j_call: TRBJ2-3; d_call: -; clone_size: few; v_call: TRBV5-6; cdr3_aa: CASSFFQDTQYF; cdr3_nt: TGTGCCAGCAGCTTTTTTCAAGATACGCAGTATTTT
j_call: TRBJ2-5; d_call: -; clone_size: -; v_call: TRBV5-1; cdr3_aa: CASTRVEGETQYF; cdr3_nt: TGCGCCAGCACCCGGGTGGAGGGAGAGACCCAGTACTTC
j_call: TRBJ2-3; d_call: -; clone_size: -; v_call: TRBV6-1; cdr3_aa: CASSEGSLTDTQYF; cdr3_nt: TGTGCCAGCAGTGAAGGGAGTCTCACAGATACGCAGTATTTT
j_call: TRBJ1-3; d_call: TRBD1; clone_size: -; v_call: TRBV19; cdr3_aa: CASTTGGTGAISGNTIYF; cdr3_nt: TGTGCCAGTACCACTGGCGGGACAGGGGCGATTTCTGGAAACACCATATATTTT
j_call: TRBJ2-3; d_call: -; clone_size: -; v_call: TRBV30; cdr3_aa: CAWSVRGGARDTQYF; cdr3_nt: TGTGCCTGGAGTGTCCGTGGGGGGGCCCGAGATACGCAGTATTTT
j_call: TRBJ2-7; d_call: TRBD2; clone_size: -; v_call: TRBV7-6; cdr3_aa: CASRECGGHTYEQYF; cdr3_nt: TGTGCCAGCAGGGAATGCGGGGGGCACACCTACGAGCAGTACTTC
j_call: TRBJ1-5; d_call: TRBD1; clone_size: -; v_call: TRBV27; cdr3_aa: CASRGDSASNQPQHF; cdr3_nt: TGTGCCAGCAGGGGGGACAGTGCCTCCAATCAGCCCCAGCATTTT
j_call: TRBJ1-1; d_call: TRBD1; clone_size: -; v_call: TRBV5-8; cdr3_aa: CASSRQGTLGTEAFF; cdr3_nt: TGTGCCAGCAGTCGACAGGGGACTTTGGGCACTGAAGCTTTCTTT
j_call: TRBJ2-7; d_call: -; clone_size: few; v_call: TRBV18; cdr3_aa: CASSPTGHHYEQYF; cdr3_nt: TGTGCCAGCTCACCGACGGGACACCACTACGAGCAGTACTTC
j_call: TRBJ1-6; d_call: TRBD1; clone_size: -; v_call: TRBV6-5; cdr3_aa: CASRRQGGRSPLHF; cdr3_nt: TGTGCCAGCAGAAGACAGGGCGGGCGATCACCCCTCCACTTT
j_call: TRBJ2-6; d_call: -; clone_size: once; v_call: TRBV7-3; cdr3_aa: CASSFSSAGANVLTF; cdr3_nt: TGTGCCAGCAGCTTTAGTAGCGCAGGGGCCAACGTCCTGACTTTC
j_call: TRBJ2-7; d_call: -; clone_size: -; v_call: TRBV6-5; cdr3_aa: CASRGALSLGEQYF; cdr3_nt: TGTGCCAGCAGGGGCGCCTTATCTTTGGGTGAGCAGTACTTC
j_call: TRBJ2-7; d_call: -; clone_size: -; v_call: TRBV10-1; cdr3_aa: CASSEDESSYEQYF; cdr3_nt: TGCGCCAGCAGTGAGGATGAGAGCTCCTACGAGCAGTACTTC
j_call: TRBJ2-7; d_call: TRBD1; clone_size: -; v_call: TRBV28; cdr3_aa: CASSFGTATYEQYF; cdr3_nt: TGTGCCAGCAGTTTCGGGACAGCCACCTACGAGCAGTACTTC
j_call: TRBJ2-7; d_call: TRBD2; clone_size: -; v_call: TRBV10-2; cdr3_aa: CASTTRGTSVFEQYF; cdr3_nt: TGCGCCAGCACCACAAGGGGGACTAGCGTTTTTGAGCAGTACTTC
j_call: TRBJ2-3; d_call: -; clone_size: -; v_call: TRBV19; cdr3_aa: CASRVPETDTQYF; cdr3_nt: TGTGCCAGCAGGGTACCAGAGACAGATACGCAGTATTTT
j_call: TRBJ1-2; d_call: -; clone_size: -; v_call: TRBV10-3; cdr3_aa: CAITRSTGTGYTF; cdr3_nt: TGTGCCATCACCAGATCTACAGGGACGGGCTACACCTTC
j_call: TRBJ1-5; d_call: TRBD1; clone_size: -; v_call: TRBV3-1/TRBV3-2; cdr3_aa: CASAADRGNQPQHF; cdr3_nt: TGTGCCAGCGCCGCGGACAGGGGCAATCAGCCCCAGCATTTT
j_call: TRBJ2-6; d_call: TRBD1; clone_size: -; v_call: TRBV5-5; cdr3_aa: CASSFGTGVTGANVLTF; cdr3_nt: TGTGCCAGCAGCTTCGGGACAGGGGTAACTGGGGCCAACGTCCTGACTTTC
j_call: TRBJ1-5; d_call: -; clone_size: few; v_call: TRBV2; cdr3_aa: CASSVRRSGNQPQHF; cdr3_nt: TGTGCCAGCAGTGTGCGCAGGTCGGGCAATCAGCCCCAGCATTTT
j_call: TRBJ2-7; d_call: -; clone_size: -; v_call: TRBV14; cdr3_aa: CASSQGWGRLKTPTYEQYF; cdr3_nt: TGTGCCAGCAGCCAAGGATGGGGCCGACTCAAAACCCCCACGTACGAGCAGTACTTC
j_call: TRBJ2-2; d_call: TRBD2; clone_size: -; v_call: TRBV7-2; cdr3_aa: CASSLERGARSGELFF; cdr3_nt: TGTGCCAGCAGCTTAGAGCGGGGGGCTAGGTCCGGGGAGCTGTTTTTT
j_call: TRBJ2-2; d_call: -; clone_size: -; v_call: TRBV20-1; cdr3_aa: CSASLDSRTGELFF; cdr3_nt: TGCAGTGCTAGTCTAGATTCCCGGACCGGGGAGCTGTTTTTT
j_call: TRBJ2-7; d_call: -; clone_size: -; v_call: TRBV6-8; cdr3_aa: CASSYSGAPGYEQYF; cdr3_nt: TGTGCCAGCAGTTACTCCGGAGCCCCGGGCTACGAGCAGTACTTC
j_call: TRBJ2-3; d_call: -; clone_size: -; v_call: TRBV4-2; cdr3_aa: CASRRDSLSTDTQYF; cdr3_nt: TGTGCCAGCAGACGTGACAGTCTTAGCACAGATACGCAGTATTTT
j_call: TRBJ2-5; d_call: -; clone_size: -; v_call: TRBV7-9; cdr3_aa: CASSLAEGGETQYF; cdr3_nt: TGTGCCAGCAGCTTAGCCGAGGGCGGGGAGACCCAGTACTTC
j_call: TRBJ1-1; d_call: -; clone_size: -; v_call: TRBV6-5; cdr3_aa: CASSYRRLNTEAFF; cdr3_nt: TGTGCCAGCAGTTACAGGCGGTTGAACACTGAAGCTTTCTTT
j_call: TRBJ2-1; d_call: TRBD1; clone_size: -; v_call: TRBV9; cdr3_aa: CASSVDRGNEQFF; cdr3_nt: TGTGCCAGCAGCGTAGACAGGGGGAACGAGCAGTTCTTC
j_call: TRBJ2-2; d_call: -; clone_size: -; v_call: TRBV25-1; cdr3_aa: CASSELRANTGELFF; cdr3_nt: TGTGCCAGCAGTGAATTACGGGCGAACACCGGGGAGCTGTTTTTT
j_call: TRBJ2-3; d_call: -; clone_size: once; v_call: TRBV28; cdr3_aa: CASSASPTDTQYF; cdr3_nt: TGTGCCAGCAGTGCGTCCCCCACAGATACGCAGTATTTT
j_call: TRBJ2-3; d_call: TRBD2; clone_size: -; v_call: TRBV19; cdr3_aa: CASSNQRGSPDTQYF; cdr3_nt: TGTGCCAGTAGTAACCAGCGGGGGTCCCCAGATACGCAGTATTTT
j_call: TRBJ1-1; d_call: -; clone_size: medium-sized; v_call: TRBV2; cdr3_aa: CASSELENTEAFF; cdr3_nt: TGTGCCAGCAGTGAGTTAGAGAACACTGAAGCTTTCTTT
j_call: TRBJ2-7; d_call: TRBD1; clone_size: -; v_call: TRBV12-5; cdr3_aa: CASGKGQRPTYEQYF; cdr3_nt: TGTGCTAGTGGGAAGGGACAGCGCCCTACCTACGAGCAGTACTTC
j_call: TRBJ2-3; d_call: TRBD1; clone_size: -; v_call: TRBV11-3; cdr3_aa: CASSLDRGRGYADTQYF; cdr3_nt: TGTGCCAGCAGCTTAGATCGAGGCAGGGGGTACGCAGATACGCAGTATTTT
j_call: TRBJ2-7; d_call: TRBD1; clone_size: -; v_call: TRBV9; cdr3_aa: CASSVDWTGYEQYF; cdr3_nt: TGTGCCAGCAGCGTAGATTGGACAGGGTACGAGCAGTACTTC
j_call: TRBJ1-1; d_call: -; clone_size: -; v_call: TRBV4-1; cdr3_aa: CASSQPQGRSTEAFF; cdr3_nt: TGCGCCAGCAGCCAACCTCAGGGTCGGAGCACTGAAGCTTTCTTT
j_call: TRBJ1-1; d_call: -; clone_size: -; v_call: TRBV6-5; cdr3_aa: CASSTSQGFDTEAFF; cdr3_nt: TGTGCCAGCAGTACGTCCCAGGGGTTCGACACTGAAGCTTTCTTT
j_call: TRBJ1-2; d_call: TRBD1; clone_size: once; v_call: TRBV5-6; cdr3_aa: CASSLSQGWYGYTF; cdr3_nt: TGTGCCAGCAGCTTGTCACAGGGGTGGTATGGCTACACCTTC
j_call: TRBJ2-2; d_call: TRBD2; clone_size: -; v_call: TRBV9; cdr3_aa: CASNLAGADTGELFF; cdr3_nt: TGTGCCAGCAACTTAGCGGGGGCGGACACCGGGGAGCTGTTTTTT
j_call: TRBJ1-1; d_call: -; clone_size: -; v_call: TRBV2; cdr3_aa: CASSGHENTEAFF; cdr3_nt: TGTGCCAGCAGTGGACACGAGAACACTGAAGCTTTCTTT
j_call: TRBJ1-3; d_call: -; clone_size: -; v_call: TRBV7-2; cdr3_aa: CASRLGRGDTIYF; cdr3_nt: TGTGCCAGCAGATTGGGGAGGGGGGACACCATATATTTT
j_call: TRBJ2-7; d_call: -; clone_size: -; v_call: TRBV9; cdr3_aa: CASSKGAGTKTYEQYF; cdr3_nt: TGTGCCAGCAGCAAAGGGGCCGGGACAAAGACCTACGAGCAGTACTTC
j_call: TRBJ2-3; d_call: TRBD1; clone_size: -; v_call: TRBV5-1; cdr3_aa: CASSVGTGSADTQYF; cdr3_nt: TGCGCCAGCAGCGTCGGGACAGGGTCCGCAGATACGCAGTATTTT